This entry describes one TCR beta chain. The CDR3 sequence is 13 residues long. V dropped 4 bases and J dropped 7 bases, with 10 bases sitting between them. The germline CDR1 and CDR2 sequences are SGHTA and FQGTGA. HIV-negative, healthy adults without recent acute infections or vaccinations were the donors. In replicate PCRs of unsorted PBMC, 300 ng DNA, 30,000 or so T cell genomes, was used. Method: immunoSEQ multiplex PCR; TCRdb's copy keeps in-frame clones and lacks some. Seen here are about 470,000 clones, more than 75% observed once, and the top ten hold under 15%. The sample originates from a study of shared clonotypes between healthy human individuals.

The gene calls are TRBV7-3 and TRBJ2-2; D may be TRBD2 (6 bases). This clonotype was obtained from a woman in her 40s in good health. Some clones in this sample may be carry-over from other donors' samples. The sample taken for sequencing was PBMCs. In nucleotides, the CDR3 is TGTGCCAGCAGCTCCGGGACTCTCGGGGAGCTGTTTTTT. Protein product: CASSSGTLGELFF.